The 28 T cell receptor beta chains below all came from one sample that was sequenced in a study of T cell responses to AZD1222 COVID-19 vaccine. Measured with immunoSEQ multiplex PCR; TCRdb has only the in-frame clones, and not every one. The table lists some 200,000 clones, 90% to 95% of them singletons. Material: peripheral blood, obtained 28 days after the second dose of the MenACWY control vaccine. These receptors were taken from an adult who received the MenACWY meningococcal vaccine as a control.

V is TRBV11-2 and J is TRBJ1-1; no definite D call. V was pared by 0 bases and J by 1 base, with 3 bases between. CDR1 is SGHAT, CDR2 FQNNGV, per germline. This CDR3 has 13 residues. The CDR3: CASSLERNTEAFF. The DNA for the CDR3 is TGTGCCAGCAGCTTAGAACGGAACACTGAAGCTTTCTTT.

The chain employs TRBV5-1 and TRBJ1-4; D may be TRBD1 (5 bases). CDR1 is SGHRS, CDR2 YFSETQ, per germline. The CDR3 is 18 residues long. V was clipped by 5 bases and J by 0 bases, with 20 bases between them. For the CDR3, the DNA is TGCGCCAGCAGAGCCAGAGGGGAGGGCAGTTCAACTAATGAAAAACTGTTTTTT. This translates into CASRARGEGSSTNEKLFF.

The sample holds one count of this clone. This rearrangement joins TRBV30 to TRBJ2-7; D is perhaps TRBD1 (6 bases). The CDR3 has 11 residues. V lost 5 bases, J lost 2 bases, and 7 bases lay in between. CDR1 and CDR2 (germline): GTSNPN, SVGIG (reference sequence). Here the CDR3 reads CAWRQAYEQYF. DNA for the CDR3: TGTGCCTGGCGACAGGCCTACGAGCAGTACTTC.

V usage is TRBV15 and J usage is TRBJ1-4; perhaps TRBD1 as D (5 bases). V was cut by 5 bases and J by 5 bases, with 9 bases left in between. Germline V gives CDR1 LNHNV, CDR2 YYDKDF (reference sequence). The CDR3 has 13 residues. CDR3 loop: CATSGGLNEKLFF. CDR3 DNA sequence: TGTGCCACCAGCGGGGGGTTGAATGAAAAACTGTTTTTT.

The chain uses TRBV2 and TRBJ2-1; 11 bases map to TRBD1. Per germline, CDR1 SNHLY and CDR2 FYNNEI. This CDR3 comprises 16 residues. V lost 3 bases and J lost 15; bases outside the gene matches: 16. The CDR3 sequence: CASSEGGTGGLLGRFF. In nucleotides, the CDR3 is TGTGCCAGCAGTGAGGGTGGGACAGGGGGACTATTGGGTAGGTTCTTC.

The chain carries TRBV19 and TRBJ1-3, with TRBD1 as a possible D gene (6 bases). The CDR3 has 15 residues. V lost 3 bases, J lost 0 bases, and 9 bases lay in between. Germline CDR1 LNHDA, CDR2 SQIVND (reference sequence). Written as DNA, the CDR3 is TGTGCCAGTAGTATGGGGACAAGCTCTGGAAACACCATATATTTT. Encoded protein: CASSMGTSSGNTIYF.

In this sample, this clone turned up once. V and J are TRBV21-1 and TRBJ1-6. TRBV21-1 is shown as a pseudogene. The CDR3 spans 15 residues. The CDR3 DNA reads TGTGCCAGCGGGAGGACCGAGCCTCATAATTCACCCCTCCACTTT. Its protein product is CASGRTEPHNSPLHF.

The chain links TRBV7-2 to TRBJ1-5; D uncertain. CDR3 length equals 13 residues. Trimming took off 0 bases at V and 11 bases at J, with 11 bases between the two ends. Germline V gene sequence: CDR1 SGHTA, CDR2 FQGNSA. The CDR3 loop is CASSLARAWAQHF. As DNA, the CDR3 is TGTGCCAGCAGCTTAGCGCGGGCCTGGGCCCAGCATTTT.

V is TRBV18 and J is TRBJ1-1, with 8 positions matching TRBD1. This CDR3 contains 15 residues. CDR1 KGHSH and CDR2 LQKENI come from the germline V gene. The V segment lost 2 bases and the J segment 3 bases; nucleotides outside the gene matches: 5. The CDR3 DNA reads as TGTGCCAGCTCACCAAGGACAGGGATGGACACTGAAGCTTTCTTT. Translation gives CASSPRTGMDTEAFF.

The rearrangement joins TRBV9 to TRBJ2-6; perhaps TRBD1 as D (5 bases). The CDR3 extends over 17 amino acids. Germline CDR1 is SGDLS and CDR2 is YYNGEE. V lost 1 base and J lost 1, with 12 bases in between. The CDR3 DNA is TGTGCCAGCAGCGTATGGCAGGGAACATCTGGGGCCAACGTCCTGACTTTC. It specifies CASSVWQGTSGANVLTF.

V usage is TRBV5-6 and J usage is TRBJ2-2; D might be TRBD1 (6 bases). The CDR3 is made up of 15 amino acids. V lost 4 bases and J 5 bases, leaving 15 bases between the germline ends. Germline CDR1 SGHDT, CDR2 YYEEEE. This chain's CDR3 is CASSLNRVRTGELFF. In DNA form, the CDR3 reads TGTGCCAGCAGCCTAAACAGGGTGAGGACCGGGGAGCTGTTTTTT. The entire variable domain, with the rest obtained from reference TRBV5-6 and TRBJ2-2, is as follows: DAGVTQSPTHLIKTRGQQVTLRCSPKSGHDTVSWYQQALGQGPQFIFQYYEEEERQRGNFPDRFSGHQFPNYSSELNVNALLLGDSALYLCASSLNRVRTGELFFGEGSRLTVL.

The V gene is TRBV25-1, the J gene TRBJ1-2; a possible D gene is TRBD1 (6 bases). This CDR3 comprises 14 residues. Trimming stripped 4 bases from V and 0 bases from J, with 9 bases between. Germline assignment: CDR1 MGHDK and CDR2 SYGVNS. CDR3 in amino acids: CASSGTAANYGYTF. The CDR3 DNA reads as TGTGCCAGCAGTGGGACAGCAGCTAACTATGGCTACACCTTC.

V and J are TRBV4-2 and TRBJ2-5; D possibly uses TRBD1 or TRBD2 (5 bases each). The CDR3 length is 16 residues. V was pared by 0 bases and J by 0 bases, with 11 bases between. The V gene's germline CDR1 is LGHNA and CDR2 YNFKEQ. CDR3 amino acids: CASSQDLGRNQETQYF. In DNA form, the CDR3 reads TGTGCCAGCAGCCAAGATCTGGGACGAAACCAAGAGACCCAGTACTTC.

The gene calls are TRBV5-1 and TRBJ2-2; D is ambiguous. V lost 4 bases and J lost 4, with 8 bases in between. The CDR3 has 13 residues. The germline gives CDR1 SGHRS, CDR2 YFSETQ. Here the CDR3 DNA reads TGCGCCAGCAGCGTAACAGCCACCGGGGAGCTGTTTTTT. It codes for CASSVTATGELFF. The full variable domain, its missing parts supplied by reference TRBV5-1 and TRBJ2-2, is KAGVTQTPRYLIKTRGQQVTLSCSPISGHRSVSWYQQTPGQGLQFLFEYFSETQRNKGNFPGRFSGRQFSNSRSEMNVSTLELGDSALYLCASSVTATGELFFGEGSRLTVL.

V and J are TRBV6-5 and TRBJ1-5, with TRBD1 as a possible D gene (5 bases). V shed 11 bases and J shed 4 bases, with 18 bases lying between them. The CDR3 is 14 residues long. Germline V gene sequence: CDR1 MNHEY, CDR2 SVGAGI. The CDR3 loop reads CAGRSVGDNQPQHF. CDR3 bases: TGTGCCGGTCGTTCCGTGGGGGATAATCAGCCCCAGCATTTT.

This chain connects TRBV19 to TRBJ2-5; no definite D call. Germline V CDR1 and CDR2: LNHDA, SQIVND (reference sequence). The CDR3 spans 12 residues. Between the trimmed V and J ends, which lost 1 base and 7 bases, there was a span of 7 bases. CDR3 protein: CASSIVKGTQYF. The CDR3 nucleotides read TGTGCCAGTAGTATAGTTAAGGGGACCCAGTACTTC. Full variable domain (rest looked up from reference TRBV19 and TRBJ2-5): DGGITQSPKYLFRKEGQNVTLSCEQNLNHDAMYWYRQDPGQGLRLIYYSQIVNDFQKGDIAEGYSVSREKKESFPLTVTSAQKNPTAFYLCASSIVKGTQYFGPGTRLLVL.

The chain links TRBV5-1 to TRBJ2-3; D possibly matches TRBD1 or TRBD2 (7 bases each). The V gene lost 0 bases and the J gene lost 3 bases, with 11 bases spanning the gap. There are 15 residues in the CDR3. Per the germline V gene, CDR1 is SGHRS and CDR2 is YFSETQ. This CDR3 is CASSLGQGGTDTQYF. For the CDR3, the DNA is TGCGCCAGCAGCTTGGGACAGGGAGGGACAGATACGCAGTATTTT.

The chain employs TRBV7-3 and TRBJ2-1; D remains ambiguous. Trimming shortened V by 2 bases and J by 6 bases, and 8 bases separated the two germline ends. The CDR3 totals 13 residues. CDR1 SGHTA and CDR2 FQGTGA come from the germline V gene. The CDR3 DNA reads as TGTGCCAGCAGCTTAGGAGCGCTCAATGAGCAGTTCTTC. Encoded protein: CASSLGALNEQFF.

The chain is built from TRBV7-2 and TRBJ2-5; 7 bases are shared with TRBD1. This CDR3 has 15 amino acids. Trimming removed 3 bases from V and 2 bases from J; junction bases left unmatched: 6. Per the germline V gene, CDR1 is SGHTA and CDR2 is FQGNSA. The CDR3 nucleotides read TGTGCCAGCAGCTTCGCCGGGACAGCACAAGAGACCCAGTACTTC. Amino acid sequence: CASSFAGTAQETQYF.

The chain is built from TRBV5-4 and TRBJ1-1, with a possible D match to TRBD1 (5 bases). The CDR3 totals 15 residues. Germline CDR1 reads SGHNT; CDR2 reads YYREEE (reference sequence). Trimming pared 0 bases from V and 1 base from J, leaving 10 bases between. CDR3 loop: CASSLGPGGNTEAFF. The DNA for the CDR3 is TGTGCCAGCAGCTTGGGTCCGGGGGGGAACACTGAAGCTTTCTTT.

This chain joins TRBV7-9 and TRBJ1-4; 7 positions match TRBD1. The germline V gene has CDR1 SEHNR and CDR2 FQNEAQ (reference sequence). V lost 5 bases, J lost 4 bases, and 4 bases stayed unmatched. This CDR3 comprises 14 residues. CDR3 nucleotides: TGTGCCAGCAGCGCCGGACAGGATAATGAAAAACTGTTTTTT. Protein sequence: CASSAGQDNEKLFF.

This chain connects TRBV21-1 to TRBJ2-7. TRBV21-1 is annotated as a pseudogene. The CDR3 consists of 15 residues. CDR3 sequence reads: CASSKDWDTRGVQYF. CDR3 nucleotides: TGTGCCAGCAGCAAAGACTGGGACACGAGGGGGGTGCAGTACTTC.

J is TRBJ1-2 and V is TRBV5-1; unclear D gene. Trimming took off 0 bases at V and 7 bases at J, with 25 bases between the two ends. CDR1 and CDR2 (germline): SGHRS, YFSETQ. This CDR3 is 18 amino acids long. CDR3 protein: CASSLDPSGLGSFFGYTF. DNA for the CDR3: TGCGCCAGCAGCTTGGATCCTTCTGGGTTGGGTTCTTTCTTTGGCTACACCTTC.

V gene TRBV19 combines with J gene TRBJ1-1; no clear D gene. CDR3 length: 15 amino acids. Germline V gives CDR1 LNHDA, CDR2 SQIVND (reference sequence). V shed 7 bases and J shed 0 bases, with 15 bases lying between them. The CDR3 sequence: CASTPSRLLNTEAFF. CDR3 nucleotide sequence: TGTGCCAGTACCCCTTCGCGATTATTGAACACTGAAGCTTTCTTT.

The chain carries TRBV30 and TRBJ2-5, with 11 bases fitting TRBD2. The CDR3 consists of 12 residues. The V gene end was trimmed by 4 bases and the J gene end by 5 bases; junction bases not matched to a gene: 0. Per the germline V gene, CDR1 is GTSNPN and CDR2 is SVGIG (reference sequence). The CDR3 coding sequence is TGTGCCTGGACTAGCGGGGGGGAGACCCAGTACTTC. Residues: CAWTSGGETQYF.

The chain joins TRBV7-8 to TRBJ1-5, with D tentatively TRBD1 (6 bases). This CDR3 spans 16 amino acids. Germline V gene lookup returns CDR1 SGHVS and CDR2 FQNEAQ. Trimming left V 3 bases short and J 5 bases short, with 17 bases between. CDR3 sequence: CASSFGSARQDQPQHF. In DNA, the CDR3 is TGTGCCAGCAGCTTTGGTTCAGCACGACAGGATCAGCCCCAGCATTTT.

Concerning this clone: This sample includes further DNA sequences coding for the same CDR3. The chain uses TRBV3-1 (or the pseudogene TRBV3-2) and TRBJ1-6; D is uncertain. The ends were cut back, 1 base at V and 13 bases at J, with 5 bases in the middle. Germline CDR1 LGHDT, CDR2 YNNKEL (reference sequence). The CDR3 consists of 11 residues. The CDR3: CASSQGSPLHF. For the CDR3, the DNA is TGTGCCAGCAGCCAAGGGTCCCCCCTCCACTTT.

The CDR3 sequence is CASSLGLAWNNEQFF. The CDR3 coding sequence is TGTGCCAGCAGCTTGGGGCTAGCGTGGAACAATGAGCAGTTCTTC. V usage is TRBV5-6 and J usage is TRBJ2-1; tentatively, D is TRBD2 (6 bases). Trimming cost V 0 bases and J 5 bases, with 12 bases left between them. Germline CDR1 SGHDT, CDR2 YYEEEE. The CDR3 consists of 15 residues.